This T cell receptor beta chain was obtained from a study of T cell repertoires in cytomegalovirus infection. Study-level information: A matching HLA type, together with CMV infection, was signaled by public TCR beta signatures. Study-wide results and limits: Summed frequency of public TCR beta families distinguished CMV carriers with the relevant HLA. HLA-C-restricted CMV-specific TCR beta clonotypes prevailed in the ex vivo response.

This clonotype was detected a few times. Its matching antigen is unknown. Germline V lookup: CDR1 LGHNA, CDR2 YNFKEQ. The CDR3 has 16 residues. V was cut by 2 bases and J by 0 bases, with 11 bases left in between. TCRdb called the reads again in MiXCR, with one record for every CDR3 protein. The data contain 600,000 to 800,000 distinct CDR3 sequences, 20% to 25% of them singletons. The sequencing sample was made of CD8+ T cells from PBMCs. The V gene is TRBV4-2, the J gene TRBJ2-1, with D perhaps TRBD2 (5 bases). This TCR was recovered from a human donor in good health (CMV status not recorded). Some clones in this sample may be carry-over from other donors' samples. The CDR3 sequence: CASSQMREPSYNEQFF. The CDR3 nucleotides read TGTGCCAGCAGCCAAATGAGGGAACCCTCCTACAATGAGCAGTTCTTC.